Listed here is a single T cell receptor (beta chain). This sample is drawn from a study of blood T cell repertoires in COVID-19. About the study: Sites in the United States, Italy and Spain provided acute and convalescent COVID-19 samples. Sources were T cells, B-cell-depleted T cells, or PBMCs; the material itself was cDNA or gDNA.

Clinical history as reported by participants underpinned cohort assignment. Produced via immunoSEQ multiplex PCR; TCRdb's table is partial and in-frame only. The table includes around 230,000 clones, around 87% detected once. V gave up 5 bases and J gave up 0 bases, with 15 bases separating them. CDR3 length equals 17 residues. In germline, CDR1 is SGHRS, CDR2 YFSETQ. This chain uses TRBV5-1 with TRBJ2-6, with a tentative D call TRBD1 (5 bases). Sequencing input: PBMCs or T cells enriched from blood (not recorded which). This sequence originates from a woman aged 40 to 50 with acute COVID-19. This chain's CDR3 is CASRYSTGNSGANVLTF. CDR3 nucleotides: TGCGCCAGCAGGTACAGCACAGGTAACTCTGGGGCCAACGTCCTGACTTTC.